This T cell receptor (beta chain) was found in a study of blood T cell repertoires in COVID-19. Whole-study context: PBMCs, B-cell-depleted T cells, or T cells were the source of the cDNA or gDNA that made up the material.

Original data processing: Amplification of reference gene primers was used by the study to estimate nucleated cell counts. Measured with immunoSEQ multiplex PCR; TCRdb has only the in-frame clones, and not every one. That table is the source of V, J and clone size, and D and trimming were worked out from the DNA. There are about 53,000 clones in the sample; roughly 90% occur only once, and about 3.4% lies in the top ten. The CDR3 covers 14 residues. CDR1 is SNHLY and CDR2 is FYNNEI in the germline V gene. V gave up 7 bases and J gave up 4 bases; unmatched junction bases: 7. The sequence was obtained from a human donor in a cohort sampled during active COVID-19. The sequenced sample consisted of peripheral blood. The genes are TRBV2 and TRBJ2-7; TRBD1 matches at 10 bases. The chain's CDR3 is CASKQGTGVYEQYF. CDR3 nucleotides: TGTGCCAGCAAGCAGGGGACAGGGGTGTACGAGCAGTACTTC.